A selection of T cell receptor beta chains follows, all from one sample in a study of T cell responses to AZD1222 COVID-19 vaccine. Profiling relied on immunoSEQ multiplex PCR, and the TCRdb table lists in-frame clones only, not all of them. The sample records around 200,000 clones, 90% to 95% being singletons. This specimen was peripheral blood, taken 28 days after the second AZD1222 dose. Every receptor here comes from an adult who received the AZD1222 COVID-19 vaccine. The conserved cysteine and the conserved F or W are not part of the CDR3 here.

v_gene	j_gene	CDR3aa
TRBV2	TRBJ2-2	ASSGRTRNTGELF
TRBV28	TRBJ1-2	ASSLWETGIYGYT
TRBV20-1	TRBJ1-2	SASGITLTNYGYT
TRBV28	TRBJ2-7	ASTVRDRDYEQY
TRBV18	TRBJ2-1	ASSPVSRDDEQF
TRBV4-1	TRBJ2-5	ASGDRDQETQY
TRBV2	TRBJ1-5	ASSEGDGNQPQH
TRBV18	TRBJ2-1	ASSPPLGLADDWSSYNEQF
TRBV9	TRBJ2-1	ASSVGAGNYNEQF
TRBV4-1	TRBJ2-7	ASSPRQGYEQY
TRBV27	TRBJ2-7	ASRRGVSYEQY
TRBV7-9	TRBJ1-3	ASSLNLQNSGNTIY
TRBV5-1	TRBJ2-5	ASRRVVNQETQY
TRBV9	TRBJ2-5	ASSVGGGPETQY
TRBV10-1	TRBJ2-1	ASSASGRNEQF
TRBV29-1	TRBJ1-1	SVDREGTEAF
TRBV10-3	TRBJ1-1	AITRGQGNTEAF
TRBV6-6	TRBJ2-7	ASSYNSGEQY
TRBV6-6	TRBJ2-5	ASSEPHLAGETQY
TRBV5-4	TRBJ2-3	ATRTSGGLITDTQY
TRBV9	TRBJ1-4	ASSVTGINEKLF
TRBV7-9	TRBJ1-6	ASSLAMAGDQDSPLH
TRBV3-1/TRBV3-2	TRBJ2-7	ASSQYREQY
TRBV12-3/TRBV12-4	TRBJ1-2	ASRPTGGWGYT
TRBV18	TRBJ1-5	ASSLGQGSNQPQH
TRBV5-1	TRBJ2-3	ASSPTTPGPDTQY
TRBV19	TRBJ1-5	ASRTGNQPQH
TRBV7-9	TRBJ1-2	ASSSRGGTYGYT
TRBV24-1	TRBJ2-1	ATTGIGNEQF
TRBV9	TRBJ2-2	ASSGGVRASGFSGELF
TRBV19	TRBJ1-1	ASSSPNADTEAF
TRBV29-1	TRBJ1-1	SAGATEAF
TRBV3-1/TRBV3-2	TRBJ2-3	ASSQEHGAASTDTQY
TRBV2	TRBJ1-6	ASSELGLYNSPLH
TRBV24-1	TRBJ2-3	ATSWPGTDTQY
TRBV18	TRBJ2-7	ASSPPSASSTYEQY
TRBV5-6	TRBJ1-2	ASFIGLGGGYT
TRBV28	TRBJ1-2	ASSSPGHNYGYT
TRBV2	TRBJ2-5	ASRQDQETQY
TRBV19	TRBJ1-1	ASSIRIEAF
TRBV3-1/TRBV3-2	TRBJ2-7	ASSQGFGWGPPGY
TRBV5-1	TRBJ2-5	ASSLLQGLAGNQETQY
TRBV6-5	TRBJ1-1	ASKGVSGTEAF
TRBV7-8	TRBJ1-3	ASSYDRGKGNTIY
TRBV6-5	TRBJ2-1	ASTRPAANEQF
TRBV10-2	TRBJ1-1	ASSESFGAGAEAF
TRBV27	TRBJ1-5	ASNRQGLGQPQH